The 29 T cell receptor beta chains below all came from one sample that was sequenced in a study of control samples from healthy donors and cancer patients. The repertoire was sequenced with immunoSEQ multiplex PCR; TCRdb's copy has only in-frame clones and lacks some. The profile shows 65,000 to 95,000 clones, 70% to 90% of them singletons. The source material was blood. These receptors were obtained from a middle-aged man in good health.

The chain links TRBV5-4 to TRBJ2-5, with D perhaps TRBD2 (5 bases). CDR3 size: 15 residues. The germline gives CDR1 SGHNT, CDR2 YYREEE (reference sequence). V was clipped by 3 bases and J by 2 bases, with 14 bases between them. The CDR3 reads CASSSGSRFQETQYF. The CDR3, as DNA: TGTGCCAGCAGCTCGGGAAGTAGGTTTCAAGAGACCCAGTACTTC.

The V and J genes are TRBV7-9 and TRBJ1-2, with a tentative D call TRBD1 (6 bases). Germline loops: CDR1 SEHNR, CDR2 FQNEAQ (reference sequence). V lost 1 base to trimming and J lost 5 bases, with 14 bases between them. The CDR3 extends over 15 amino acids. The chain's CDR3 is CASSLDGQRGYGYTF. CDR3 nucleotide sequence: TGTGCCAGCAGCTTAGACGGTCAAAGGGGGTATGGCTACACCTTC.

This clone is a singleton in its sample. The sample holds other DNA sequences that translate to the same CDR3. V gene TRBV5-1 combines with J gene TRBJ2-5, with TRBD2 matching over 9 bases. Germline V gene sequence: CDR1 SGHRS, CDR2 YFSETQ. This CDR3 is 15 amino acids long. The J segment lost 3 bases and the V segment lost 4 bases, leaving 7 bases of the junction unmatched. The chain's CDR3 is CASSPGASGEETQYF. CDR3 nucleotide sequence: TGCGCCAGCAGCCCGGGGGCTAGCGGGGAAGAGACCCAGTACTTC.

A single count supports this clone. The chain links TRBV7-2 to TRBJ2-5, with 9 bases matching TRBD1. The CDR3 covers 14 residues. Germline V CDR1 and CDR2: SGHTA, FQGNSA. Germline trimming cut 10 bases from V and 2 bases from J; bases unmatched to any gene: 8. The CDR3 sequence is CATSQTGGQETQYF. The DNA for the CDR3 is TGTGCCACGAGCCAGACAGGGGGACAAGAGACCCAGTACTTC.

V is TRBV4-1 and J is TRBJ2-1; D perhaps matches TRBD1 (5 bases). Germline V gives CDR1 MGHRA, CDR2 YSYEKL. The CDR3 has 15 residues. Trimming pared 3 bases from V and 0 bases from J, leaving 9 bases between. This CDR3 reads CASSQTTDSYNEQFF. The CDR3 region has the DNA TGCGCCAGCAGCCAGACGACAGACTCCTACAATGAGCAGTTCTTC.

The rearrangement links TRBV7-8 to TRBJ1-5; maybe TRBD1 (6 bases). V lost 3 bases to trimming and J lost 6 bases, with 15 bases between them. CDR1 SGHVS and CDR2 FQNEAQ come from the germline V gene. The CDR3 covers 15 residues. The CDR3 spells CASSLLQGGVQPQHF. The CDR3 DNA follows: TGTGCCAGCAGCTTGTTACAGGGTGGTGTTCAGCCCCAGCATTTT.

The chain uses TRBV12-3 or TRBV12-4 and TRBJ1-2; D is unclear. Deletions cut 3 bases from V and 4 bases from J, with 9 bases between. The CDR3 length is 13 residues. The CDR3 coding sequence is TGTGCCAGCAGTTTCGAGGTCACCTATGGCTACACCTTC. Encoded protein: CASSFEVTYGYTF.

The V and J genes are TRBV11-3 and TRBJ2-2; D is ambiguous. CDR3 length equals 15 residues. V lost 2 bases to trimming and J lost 4 bases, with 11 bases between them. The V gene's germline CDR1 is SGHNT and CDR2 YENEEA. CDR3: CASSLPSLLTGELFF. CDR3 nucleotide sequence: TGTGCCAGCAGCTTACCCTCCCTTCTCACCGGGGAGCTGTTTTTT.

The chain links TRBV19 to TRBJ1-2; 9 bases line up with TRBD1. The CDR3 consists of 13 residues. Germline-derived CDR1 and CDR2 are LNHDA and SQIVND (reference sequence). With V trimmed by 9 bases and J by 7 bases, 9 bases remained unmatched. The CDR3 DNA follows: TGTGCCAGACCCCACACAGGGGGCATTGGCTACACCTTC. This gives the protein CARPHTGGIGYTF.

The rearrangement links TRBV9 to TRBJ1-5; D gene unclear. The CDR3 is 14 residues long. Trimming removed 0 bases from V and 1 base from J, with 5 bases in between. Germline V CDR1 and CDR2: SGDLS, YYNGEE. The CDR3 DNA sequence: TGTGCCAGCAGCGTAGACAGCAGCAATCAGCCCCAGCATTTT. The encoded protein is CASSVDSSNQPQHF.

The V and J genes are TRBV20-1 and TRBJ2-3; 10 bases match TRBD1. This CDR3 spans 16 amino acids. J was trimmed by 5 bases and V by 3 bases; bases with no gene match: 11. The germline CDR1 and CDR2 sequences are DFQATT and SNEGSKA (reference sequence). CDR3 sequence: CSASSPGQGFVDTQYF. In nucleotides, the CDR3 is TGCAGTGCTAGTTCCCCGGGACAGGGGTTTGTAGATACGCAGTATTTT.

This chain uses TRBV5-3 with TRBJ1-6; D is perhaps TRBD1 (6 bases). TRBV5-3 is classed as an ORF, of uncertain function. The CDR3 spans 16 residues. Trimming shortened V by 4 bases and J by 6 bases, and 17 bases separated the two germline ends. CDR3 in DNA: TGTGCCAGAAGCCTACCCCGGACAGCGCTTAATTCACCCCTCCACTTT. This gives the protein CARSLPRTALNSPLHF.

This chain joins TRBV5-6 and TRBJ2-1, with 12 bases lining up with TRBD2. This CDR3 comprises 14 residues. Germline V gene sequence: CDR1 SGHDT, CDR2 YYEEEE. V lost 0 bases to trimming and J lost 9 bases; unmatched junction nucleotides: 1. Here the CDR3 DNA reads TGTGCCAGCAGCTTGGGACTAGCGGGAGCTGAGCAGTTCTTC. Amino acids: CASSLGLAGAEQFF.

The chain uses TRBV11-2 and TRBJ1-1; D not resolved. Trimming removed 7 bases from V and 1 base from J, with 4 bases in between. In germline, CDR1 is SGHAT, CDR2 FQNNGV. This CDR3 contains 11 residues. The CDR3 DNA sequence: TGTGCCAGCAAGGGGAACACTGAAGCTTTCTTT. Its translation is CASKGNTEAFF. Based on the CDR3 plus reference TRBV11-2 and TRBJ1-1, the full variable domain is EAGVAQSPRYKIIEKRQSVAFWCNPISGHATLYWYQQILGQGPKLLIQFQNNGVVDDSQLPKDRFSAERLKGVDSTLKIQPAKLEDSAVYLCASKGNTEAFFGQGTRLTVV.

This chain uses TRBV2 with TRBJ2-7; D might be TRBD1 (5 bases). The CDR3 covers 12 residues. Looked up from germline, CDR1 is SNHLY and CDR2 is FYNNEI. The V end lost 4 bases, the J end lost 2 bases, and 6 bases lay between the germline ends. CDR3 region: CASSGRAYEQYV. The CDR3 DNA reads as TGTGCCAGCAGTGGCAGGGCCTACGAGCAGTACGTC.

The chain is built from TRBV2 and TRBJ1-5; 8 bases are shared with TRBD1. The CDR3 runs 15 residues. V shed 3 bases, J shed 2 bases, and the junction held 3 bases outside the gene matches. CDR1 is SNHLY, CDR2 FYNNEI, per germline. In DNA, the CDR3 is TGTGCCAGCAGTGAGGGGGGACAGGGCAATCAGCCCCAGCATTTT. Its translation: CASSEGGQGNQPQHF. Combining the CDR3 with reference TRBV2 and TRBJ1-5 gives the whole variable domain EPEVTQTPSHQVTQMGQEVILRCVPISNHLYFYWYRQILGQKVEFLVSFYNNEISEKSEIFDDQFSVERPDGSNFTLKIRSTKLEDSAMYFCASSEGGQGNQPQHFGDGTRLSIL.

The chain has TRBV18 and TRBJ2-1, with 12 bases fitting TRBD2. J lost 8 bases, V lost 4 bases, and 6 bases had no gene match. The germline CDR1 and CDR2 sequences are KGHSH and LQKENI. The CDR3 length is 15 residues. Written as DNA, the CDR3 is TGTGCCAGCTCACAACTAGCGGGGGGCAGCGATGAGCAGTTCTTC. Amino acid sequence: CASSQLAGGSDEQFF.

The chain has TRBV7-2 and TRBJ2-4, with 9 bases that match TRBD2. Germline lookup yields CDR1 SGHTA and CDR2 FQGNSA. V was clipped by 2 bases and J by 5 bases; unmatched bases: 7. The CDR3 extends over 16 amino acids. CDR3 in DNA: TGTGCCAGCAGCTTATCAAGAGCGGGGGGAGAAAACATTCAGTACTTC. Its translation: CASSLSRAGGENIQYF.

This sequence joins TRBV6-5 and TRBJ1-3; D gene unclear. There are 15 residues in the CDR3. Deletions cut 7 bases from V and 0 bases from J, with 13 bases between. Germline CDR1 and CDR2: MNHEY and SVGAGI. The CDR3 sequence: CASTGRMSSGNTIYF. The CDR3 DNA is TGTGCCAGCACAGGCAGAATGAGCTCTGGAAACACCATATATTTT.

This CDR3 is CASSLQAGGNTDTQYF. The CDR3, as DNA: TGCGCCAGCAGCCTTCAAGCGGGGGGGAACACAGATACGCAGTATTTT. The genes are TRBV5-1 and TRBJ2-3; 10 positions match TRBD2. J lost 2 bases, V lost 4 bases, and 7 bases had no gene match. Per the germline V gene, CDR1 is SGHRS and CDR2 is YFSETQ. The CDR3 has 16 residues.

Details on this clone: Other DNA sequences in the same sample also yield this CDR3. The gene calls are TRBV5-1 and TRBJ2-1, with 9 positions matching TRBD1. Germline V gene lookup returns CDR1 SGHRS and CDR2 YFSETQ. Germline trimming cut 6 bases from V and 8 bases from J; bases unmatched to any gene: 9. The CDR3 length is 14 residues. The CDR3 region is CASKETGGSDEQFF. The CDR3 nucleotides read TGCGCCAGCAAGGAGACAGGGGGATCGGATGAGCAGTTCTTC.

This clone was seen more than once but under ten times. The chain combines TRBV6-5 with TRBJ1-1, with D possibly TRBD1 on 5 matching bases. Germline V lookup: CDR1 MNHEY, CDR2 SVGAGI. The CDR3 sequence is 15 residues long. The V end was cut by 0 bases, the J end by 6 bases, with 14 bases between. In nucleotides, the CDR3 is TGTGCCAGCAGTTACTCCTACATGCAGGGTGCTGAAGCTTTCTTT. As protein: CASSYSYMQGAEAFF.

J is TRBJ1-3 and V is TRBV11-2, with no clear D. Germline V lookup: CDR1 SGHAT, CDR2 FQNNGV. The CDR3 spans 16 residues. V dropped 1 base and J dropped 3 bases, with 13 bases sitting between them. CDR3: CASSLVKGRVGNTIYF. Here the CDR3 DNA reads TGTGCCAGCAGCTTAGTAAAGGGCCGGGTTGGAAACACCATATATTTT.

The chain recombines TRBV11-3 with TRBJ1-3, with D hard to call. The germline CDR1 and CDR2 sequences are SGHNT and YENEEA. The CDR3 is 12 residues long. V gave up 5 bases and J gave up 9 bases, with 11 bases separating them. In DNA form, the CDR3 reads TGTGCCAGCAGCCGTATGGGGATCACCATATATTTT. Its protein is CASSRMGITIYF.

This clone has only one observation. The V call is TRBV7-2, the J call TRBJ1-1; 8 nucleotides match TRBD1. With V trimmed by 5 bases and J by 10 bases, 6 bases remained unmatched. Germline V gene lookup returns CDR1 SGHTA and CDR2 FQGNSA. The CDR3 covers 12 residues. CDR3 residues: CASSRIRGLAFF. The CDR3 region has the DNA TGTGCCAGCAGCCGAATCAGGGGGCTAGCTTTCTTT. Variable domain in full (rest from reference TRBV7-2 and TRBJ1-1): GAGVSQSPSNKVTEKGKDVELRCDPISGHTALYWYRQSLGQGLEFLIYFQGNSAPDKSGLPSDRFSAERTGGSVSTLTIQRTQQEDSAVYLCASSRIRGLAFFGQGTRLTVV.

V is TRBV7-2 and J is TRBJ2-1, with D tentatively TRBD2 (5 bases). V gave up 3 bases and J gave up 3 bases, with 6 bases separating them. The germline V gene encodes CDR1 SGHTA and CDR2 FQGNSA. The CDR3 has 13 residues. The CDR3 reads CASSFGIYNEQFF. DNA of the CDR3: TGTGCCAGCAGCTTCGGGATCTACAATGAGCAGTTCTTC.

This clone was observed a handful of times. The genes are TRBV24-1 and TRBJ1-2, with D possibly TRBD1 on 5 matching bases. CDR1 is KGHDR, CDR2 SFDVKD, per germline. The CDR3 sequence is 14 residues long. Trimming took off 2 bases at V and 11 bases at J, with 17 bases between the two ends. Here the CDR3 DNA reads TGTGCCACCAGTGATTGGTCGGACACTGGAATTTACACCTTC. Protein sequence: CATSDWSDTGIYTF.

The V call is TRBV7-3, the J call TRBJ2-5, with TRBD2 identical over 9 bases. The CDR3 loop spans 15 amino acids. V lost 4 bases to trimming and J lost 2 bases; unmatched junction nucleotides: 5. CDR1 SGHTA and CDR2 FQGTGA come from the germline V gene. The CDR3, as DNA: TGTGCCAGCAGCTCGAATAGCGGGGGACAAGAGACCCAGTACTTC. It translates to CASSSNSGGQETQYF.

This clone was observed a few times. V usage is TRBV29-1 and J usage is TRBJ2-7; D is unresolved. CDR1 and CDR2 from the germline V gene are SQVTM and ANQGSEA. The CDR3 spans 13 residues. V was pared by 6 bases and J by 0 bases, with 12 bases between. CDR3 in amino acids: CSVVPSGSYEQYF. The CDR3 DNA reads as TGCAGCGTCGTACCTTCGGGCTCCTACGAGCAGTACTTC.